This TCR beta chain was captured in a study of T cell responses to AZD1222 COVID-19 vaccine. The germline CDR1 and CDR2 sequences are KGHSH and LQKENI. The J segment lost 0 bases and the V segment lost 3 bases, leaving 3 bases of the junction unmatched. The CDR3 totals 16 residues. The repertoire was sequenced with immunoSEQ multiplex PCR; TCRdb's copy has only in-frame clones and lacks some. The sample has more than 95,000 clones; roughly 90% are singletons. The chain is built from TRBV18 and TRBJ2-3, with 10 bases that match TRBD2. The TCR was taken from an adult in good health. The source was peripheral blood, collected on day 0 of MenACWY control vaccination. The CDR3 loop is CASSPRLAGSTDTQYF. The CDR3 coding sequence is TGTGCCAGCTCACCTCGACTAGCGGGTAGCACAGATACGCAGTATTTT.